These T cell receptor beta chains were read from a single sample in a study of CD8 T cells in ankylosing spondylitis. One entry per CDR3 protein, called by TCRdb with MiXCR from the 5' RACE reads. The table includes over 450,000 distinct CDR3 sequences, more than 9.5% detected once. The sequencing sample was made of blood, either unsorted or a sorted T cell fraction (not recorded which). The receptors shown here come from a male donor with ankylosing spondylitis. Each CDR3 is given with its conserved first and last residue. The D gene is left open where the match is weak. For some rows the clone size is stated as once, few or many, or as a class when expanded; others skip it.

J,D,V,size,CDR3,DNA
TRBJ2-4,.,TRBV20-1,few,CSAYTSPYPGIQYF,TGCAGTGCCTACACTAGCCCATACCCCGGCATTCAGTACTTC
TRBJ1-2,.,TRBV18,.,CASSYGLGEANYGYTF,TGTGCCAGCTCATATGGACTGGGGGAAGCTAACTATGGCTACACCTTC
TRBJ2-5,TRBD1,TRBV2,few,CASKRDRGRETQYF,TGTGCCAGCAAGAGGGACAGGGGGCGGGAGACCCAGTACTTC
TRBJ2-1,.,TRBV2,few,CASSEGWKGYEQFF,TGTGCCAGCAGTGAAGGCTGGAAAGGGTATGAGCAGTTCTTC
TRBJ1-5,.,TRBV30,.,CAWSRLTQGSQHF,TGTGCCTGGAGTCGGCTAACCCAGGGGTCCCAGCATTTT
TRBJ1-5,.,TRBV6-6,.,CASSYAFPGPQHF,TGTGCCAGCAGTTACGCTTTCCCAGGACCCCAGCATTTT
TRBJ2-3,TRBD1,TRBV20-1,few,CSAGDRRSTDTQYF,TGCAGTGCCGGGGACAGGCGTAGCACAGATACGCAGTATTTT
TRBJ1-2,TRBD1,TRBV12-3/TRBV12-4,.,CASRGRGLRYGYTF,TGTGCCAGCAGGGGCAGGGGGCTTCGGTATGGCTACACCTTC
TRBJ2-2,.,TRBV12-3/TRBV12-4,.,CASSETGFAGELFF,TGTGCCAGCAGTGAAACAGGGTTCGCCGGGGAGCTGTTTTTT
TRBJ2-1,TRBD2,TRBV18,few,CASSQITLAGADNEQFF,TGTGCCAGCTCGCAAATTACACTAGCGGGAGCCGACAATGAGCAGTTCTTC
TRBJ1-2,TRBD1,TRBV19,few,CASSSTGGPYTF,TGTGCCAGTAGCTCGACAGGGGGACCCTACACCTTC
TRBJ2-3,.,TRBV27,.,CASSLTRRDAQYF,TGTGCCAGCAGTTTAACTAGGCGGGATGCGCAGTATTTT
TRBJ2-1,TRBD1,TRBV2,few,CASIPGTGSYNEQFF,TGTGCCAGCATCCCCGGGACAGGGTCCTACAATGAGCAGTTCTTC
TRBJ2-3,.,TRBV2,.,CASSEVGTVTDTQYF,TGTGCCAGCAGTGAGGTCGGGACTGTGACAGATACGCAGTATTTT
TRBJ2-6,.,TRBV24-1,.,CATSDFADPTDRANVLTF,TGTGCCACCAGTGATTTTGCAGATCCCACGGATCGGGCCAACGTCCTGACTTTC
TRBJ2-1,TRBD2,TRBV20-1,few,CSALAGVSYNEQFF,TGCAGTGCGCTAGCGGGAGTTAGCTACAATGAGCAGTTCTTC
TRBJ2-2,.,TRBV5-4,.,CASSPTGLTGELFF,TGTGCCAGCAGCCCCACAGGCCTCACCGGGGAGCTGTTTTTT
TRBJ1-3,.,TRBV27,.,CASSPSRGLIGNTIYF,TGTGCCAGCAGCCCTTCGCGGGGGCTTATTGGAAACACCATATATTTT
TRBJ1-1,.,TRBV15,many,CATSRAPALRNTEAFF,TGTGCCACCAGCAGAGCCCCGGCCCTGAGGAACACTGAAGCTTTCTTT
TRBJ1-5,TRBD1,TRBV12-3/TRBV12-4,many,CASSFRSGQVNQPQHF,TGTGCCAGCAGTTTCCGATCGGGACAGGTAAATCAGCCCCAGCATTTT
TRBJ2-6,.,TRBV5-1,.,CASRGDYGANVLTF,TGCGCCAGCAGGGGGGATTATGGGGCCAACGTCCTGACTTTC
TRBJ2-7,.,TRBV20-1,many,CSARAVAEFYEQYF,TGCAGTGCTAGAGCGGTGGCGGAATTCTACGAGCAGTACTTC
TRBJ2-7,.,TRBV15,many,CATSRVATGFSYEQYF,TGTGCCACCAGCAGAGTAGCTACAGGGTTCTCCTACGAGCAGTACTTC
TRBJ2-5,TRBD2,TRBV25-1,few,CASRLAGGAGETQYF,TGTGCCAGCAGACTAGCGGGAGGTGCGGGAGAGACCCAGTACTTC
TRBJ2-2,.,TRBV9,few,CASSTRGARELFF,TGTGCCAGCAGCACCCGGGGGGCCCGGGAGCTGTTTTTT
TRBJ1-3,TRBD1,TRBV25-1,few,CASSDSNRGLYGNTIYF,TGTGCCAGCAGTGATTCGAACAGGGGGCTTTATGGAAACACCATATATTTT
TRBJ1-5,.,TRBV20-1,few,CSARDHKGRGKEQPQHF,TGCAGTGCTAGAGATCATAAAGGCAGGGGTAAAGAACAGCCCCAGCATTTT
TRBJ1-5,.,TRBV20-1,few,CSANLMGSSNQPQHF,TGCAGTGCTAACCTTATGGGGAGCAGCAATCAGCCCCAGCATTTT
TRBJ2-4,.,TRBV25-1,few,CASSELGGENIQYF,TGTGCCAGCAGTGAATTGGGCGGAGAAAACATTCAGTACTTC
TRBJ2-3,.,TRBV5-1,.,CASSLVSGTPDTQYF,TGCGCCAGCAGCTTGGTTTCGGGAACCCCAGATACGCAGTATTTT
TRBJ1-1,.,TRBV2,.,CASSEAGAKAFF,TGTGCCAGCAGTGAAGCCGGGGCGAAGGCTTTCTTT
TRBJ2-3,TRBD2,TRBV20-1,.,CSATLLAGGPDTQYF,TGCAGTGCTACCCTCTTAGCGGGAGGCCCAGATACGCAGTATTTT
TRBJ1-6,.,TRBV12-3/TRBV12-4,many,CASSFQTGLRNSPLHF,TGTGCCAGCAGTTTCCAAACCGGGCTAAGGAATTCACCCCTCCACTTT
TRBJ1-2,TRBD1,TRBV6-1,few,CASRQGQGARGYTF,TGTGCCAGCAGGCAAGGACAGGGGGCGCGGGGCTACACCTTC
TRBJ2-5,.,TRBV12-3/TRBV12-4,few,CASSTYQYQETQYF,TGTGCCAGCAGTACCTACCAGTACCAAGAGACCCAGTACTTC
TRBJ1-1,TRBD1,TRBV11-3,few,CASSFRDSLNTEAFF,TGTGCCAGCAGTTTCCGGGACAGCTTGAACACTGAAGCTTTCTTT
TRBJ2-4,.,TRBV3-1,.,CASSQDHYGGKNIQYF,TGTGCCAGCAGCCAAGATCATTACGGAGGCAAAAACATTCAGTACTTC
TRBJ2-5,.,TRBV7-7,few,CASSRTGTEEETQYF,TGTGCCAGCAGCAGAACCGGGACCGAGGAAGAGACCCAGTACTTC
TRBJ1-6,.,TRBV5-1,many,CASRGQGRDSPLHF,TGCGCCAGCAGAGGTCAGGGACGTGATTCACCCCTCCACTTT
TRBJ2-5,.,TRBV20-1,.,CSATRVQETQYF,TGCAGTGCGACGAGGGTACAAGAGACCCAGTACTTC
TRBJ2-2,TRBD1,TRBV7-2,many,CASSYRDRVSAGELFF,TGTGCCAGCAGCTACCGGGACAGGGTGTCCGCCGGGGAGCTGTTTTTT
TRBJ1-1,TRBD1,TRBV20-1,.,CSASGGALAEAFF,TGCAGTGCGTCAGGGGGCGCGTTAGCTGAAGCTTTCTTT
TRBJ2-1,.,TRBV20-1,few,CSAIRGSYNEQFF,TGCAGTGCCATTCGGGGCTCCTACAATGAGCAGTTCTTC
TRBJ2-1,TRBD2,TRBV5-1,few,CASSAGLATEYNEQFF,TGCGCCAGCAGCGCGGGACTAGCGACCGAATACAATGAGCAGTTCTTC
TRBJ1-1,.,TRBV7-2,.,CASSSGHTKNTEAFF,TGTGCCAGCAGCTCAGGACATACCAAGAACACTGAAGCTTTCTTT
TRBJ2-1,TRBD1,TRBV20-1,.,CSADLDRGQGEQFF,TGCAGTGCTGACTTGGACAGGGGGCAAGGAGAGCAGTTCTTC
TRBJ2-7,.,TRBV5-6,many,CASSFSGSVYEQYF,TGTGCCAGCAGCTTTTCCGGGTCAGTTTACGAGCAGTACTTC
TRBJ2-7,TRBD2,TRBV20-1,few,CKISGGYEQYF,TGCAAGATCTCGGGGGGCTACGAGCAGTACTTC
TRBJ1-2,.,TRBV12-3/TRBV12-4,.,CASSSATGIALF,TGTGCCAGCAGTTCCGCCACAGGGATCGCCCTCTTC
TRBJ2-1,.,TRBV24-1,.,CATSDTGPYTFNEQFF,TGTGCCACCAGTGATACCGGGCCCTATACATTCAATGAGCAGTTCTTC
TRBJ2-7,.,TRBV10-3,few,CAISGPTIEQYF,TGTGCCATCAGCGGGCCCACCATCGAGCAGTACTTC
TRBJ2-1,.,TRBV11-2,many,CASSSIPEGEQFF,TGTGCCAGCAGCTCGATCCCTGAGGGTGAGCAGTTCTTC
TRBJ2-2,TRBD2,TRBV11-2,.,CASSLGASGSSTGELFF,TGTGCCAGCAGCTTAGGGGCTAGCGGGAGTTCCACCGGGGAGCTGTTTTTT
TRBJ2-5,TRBD2,TRBV20-1,few,CSASGTSGLEGTQYF,TGCAGTGCTTCCGGGACTAGCGGGTTGGAAGGGACCCAGTACTTC
TRBJ2-1,TRBD2,TRBV6-4,few,CASSVAGSVYNEQFF,TGTGCCAGCAGTGTAGCGGGATCAGTATACAATGAGCAGTTCTTC
TRBJ2-1,TRBD1,TRBV5-1,many,CASRQGADNEQFF,TGCGCCAGTAGGCAGGGGGCGGACAATGAGCAGTTCTTC
TRBJ2-1,.,TRBV5-1,.,CASSLRGASVYNEQFF,TGCGCCAGCAGCCTAAGAGGGGCGTCGGTTTACAATGAGCAGTTCTTC